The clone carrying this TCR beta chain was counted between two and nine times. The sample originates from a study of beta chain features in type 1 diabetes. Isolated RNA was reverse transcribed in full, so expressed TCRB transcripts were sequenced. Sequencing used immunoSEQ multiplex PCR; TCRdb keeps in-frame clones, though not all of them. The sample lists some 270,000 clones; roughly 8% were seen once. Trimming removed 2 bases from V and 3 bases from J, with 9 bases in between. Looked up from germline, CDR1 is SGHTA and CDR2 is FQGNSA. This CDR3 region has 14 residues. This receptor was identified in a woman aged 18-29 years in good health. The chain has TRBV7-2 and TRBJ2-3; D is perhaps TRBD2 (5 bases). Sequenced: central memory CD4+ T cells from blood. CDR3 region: CASSLLGLTDTQYF. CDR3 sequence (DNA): TGTGCCAGCAGCTTATTAGGACTTACAGATACGCAGTATTTT.